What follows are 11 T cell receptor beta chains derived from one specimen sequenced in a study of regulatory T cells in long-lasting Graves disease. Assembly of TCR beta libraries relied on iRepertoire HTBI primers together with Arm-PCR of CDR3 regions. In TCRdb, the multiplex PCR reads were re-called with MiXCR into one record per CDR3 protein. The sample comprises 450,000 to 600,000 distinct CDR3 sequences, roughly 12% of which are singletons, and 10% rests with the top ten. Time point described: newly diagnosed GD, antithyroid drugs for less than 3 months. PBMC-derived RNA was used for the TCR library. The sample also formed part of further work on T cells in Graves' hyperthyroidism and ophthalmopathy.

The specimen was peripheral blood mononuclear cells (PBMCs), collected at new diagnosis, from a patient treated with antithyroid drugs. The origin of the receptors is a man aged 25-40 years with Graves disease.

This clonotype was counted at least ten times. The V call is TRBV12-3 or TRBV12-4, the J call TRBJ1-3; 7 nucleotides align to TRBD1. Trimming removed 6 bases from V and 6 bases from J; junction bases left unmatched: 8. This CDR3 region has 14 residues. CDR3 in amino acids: CASRHRDRLNTIYF. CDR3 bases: TGTGCCAGCAGGCACCGGGACAGACTAAACACCATATATTTT.

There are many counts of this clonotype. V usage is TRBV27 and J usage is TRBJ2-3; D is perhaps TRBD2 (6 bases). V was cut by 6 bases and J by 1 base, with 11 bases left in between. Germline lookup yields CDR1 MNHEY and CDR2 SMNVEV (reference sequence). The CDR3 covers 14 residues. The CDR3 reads CASRLATRTDTQYF. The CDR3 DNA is TGTGCCAGCAGGCTAGCGACCCGCACAGATACGCAGTATTTT.

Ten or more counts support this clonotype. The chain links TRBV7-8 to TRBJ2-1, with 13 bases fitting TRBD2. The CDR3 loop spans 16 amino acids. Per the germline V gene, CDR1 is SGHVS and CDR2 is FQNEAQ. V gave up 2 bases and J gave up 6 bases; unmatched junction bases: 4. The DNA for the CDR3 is TGTGCCAGCAGCTTACGGACTAGCGGGGGAGCCAATGAGCAGTTCTTC. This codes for CASSLRTSGGANEQFF.

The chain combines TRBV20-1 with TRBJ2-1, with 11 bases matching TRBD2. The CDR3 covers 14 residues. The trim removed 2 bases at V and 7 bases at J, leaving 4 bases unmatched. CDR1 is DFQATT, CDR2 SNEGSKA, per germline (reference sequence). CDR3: CSARSSGRANEQFF. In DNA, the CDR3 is TGCAGTGCTAGAAGTAGCGGGAGGGCGAATGAGCAGTTCTTC.

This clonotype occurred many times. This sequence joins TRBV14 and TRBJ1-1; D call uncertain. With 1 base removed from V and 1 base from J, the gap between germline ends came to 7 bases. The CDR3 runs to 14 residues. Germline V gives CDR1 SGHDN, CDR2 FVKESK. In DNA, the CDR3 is TGTGCCAGCAGCCAAGTACGGGGGAACACTGAAGCTTTCTTT. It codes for CASSQVRGNTEAFF.

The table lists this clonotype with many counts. Written as DNA, the CDR3 is TGTGCCAACCTAGCATGGACCGGGGAGCTGTTTTTT. It codes for CANLAWTGELFF. The chain joins TRBV12-3 or TRBV12-4 to TRBJ2-2, with a weak D call TRBD2 (5 bases). The CDR3 consists of 12 residues. Between the trimmed V and J ends, which lost 10 bases and 5 bases, there was a span of 11 bases.

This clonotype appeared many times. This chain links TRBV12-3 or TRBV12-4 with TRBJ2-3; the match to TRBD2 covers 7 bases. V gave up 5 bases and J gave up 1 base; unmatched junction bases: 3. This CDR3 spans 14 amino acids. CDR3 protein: CASSPRGGTDTQYF. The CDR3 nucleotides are TGTGCCAGCAGTCCCCGGGGGGGCACAGATACGCAGTATTTT.

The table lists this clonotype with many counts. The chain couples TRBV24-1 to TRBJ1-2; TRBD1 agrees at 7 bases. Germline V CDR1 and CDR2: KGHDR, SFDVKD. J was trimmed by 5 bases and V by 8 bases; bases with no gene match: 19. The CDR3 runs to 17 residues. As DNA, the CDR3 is TGTGCCACCACCGATAGGCTTCCGGGACAGCAGGCTTATGGCTACACCTTC. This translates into CATTDRLPGQQAYGYTF.

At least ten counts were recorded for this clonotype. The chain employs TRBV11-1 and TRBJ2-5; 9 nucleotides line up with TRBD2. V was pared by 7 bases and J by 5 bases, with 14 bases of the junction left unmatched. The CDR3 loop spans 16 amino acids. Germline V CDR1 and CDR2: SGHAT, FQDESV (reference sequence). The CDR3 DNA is TGTGCCAGCACCCTTTCGCTTACTGCGGGAGGGGAGACCCAGTACTTC. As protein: CASTLSLTAGGETQYF.

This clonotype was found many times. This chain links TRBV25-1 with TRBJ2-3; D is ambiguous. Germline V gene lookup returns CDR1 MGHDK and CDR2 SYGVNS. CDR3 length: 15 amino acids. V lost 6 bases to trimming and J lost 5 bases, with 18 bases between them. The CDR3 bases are TGTGCCAGCAGCACCCCCCGTGGAGTCGGAGATACGCAGTATTTT. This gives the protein CASSTPRGVGDTQYF.

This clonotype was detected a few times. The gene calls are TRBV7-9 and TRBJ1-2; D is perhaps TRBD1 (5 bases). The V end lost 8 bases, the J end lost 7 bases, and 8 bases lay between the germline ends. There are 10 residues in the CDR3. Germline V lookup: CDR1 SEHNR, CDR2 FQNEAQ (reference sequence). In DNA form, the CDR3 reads TGTGCCAGCGGCGGGGCTGGCTACACCTTC. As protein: CASGGAGYTF.